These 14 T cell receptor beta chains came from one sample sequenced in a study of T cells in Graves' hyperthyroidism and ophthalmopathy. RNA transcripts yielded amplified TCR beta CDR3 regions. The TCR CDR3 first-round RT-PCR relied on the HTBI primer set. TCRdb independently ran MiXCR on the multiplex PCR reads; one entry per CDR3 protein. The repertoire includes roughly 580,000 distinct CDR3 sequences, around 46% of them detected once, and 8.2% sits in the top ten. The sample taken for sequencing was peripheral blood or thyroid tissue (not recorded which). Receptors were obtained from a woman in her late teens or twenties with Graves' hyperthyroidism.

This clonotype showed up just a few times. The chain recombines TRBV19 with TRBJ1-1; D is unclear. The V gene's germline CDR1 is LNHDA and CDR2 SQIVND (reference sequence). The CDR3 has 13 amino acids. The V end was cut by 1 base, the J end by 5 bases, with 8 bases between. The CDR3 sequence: CASSIGMGTEAFF. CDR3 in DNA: TGTGCCAGTAGTATAGGCATGGGGACTGAAGCTTTCTTT.

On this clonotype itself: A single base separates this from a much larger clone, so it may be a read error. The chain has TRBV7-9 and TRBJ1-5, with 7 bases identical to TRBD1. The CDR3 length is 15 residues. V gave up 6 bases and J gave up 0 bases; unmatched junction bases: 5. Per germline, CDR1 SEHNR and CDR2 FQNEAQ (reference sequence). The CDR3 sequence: CASRTGTVSNQPQHF. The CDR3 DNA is TGTGCCAGCAGGACCGGGACAGTTAGCAATCAGCCCCAGCATTTT.

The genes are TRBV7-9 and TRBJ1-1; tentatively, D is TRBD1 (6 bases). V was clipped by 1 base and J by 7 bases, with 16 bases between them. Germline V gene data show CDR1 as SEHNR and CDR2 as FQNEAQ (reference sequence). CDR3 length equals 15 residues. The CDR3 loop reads CASSLGSGAFVEAFF. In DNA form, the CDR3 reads TGTGCCAGCAGCTTAGGATCGGGGGCTTTTGTTGAAGCTTTCTTT.

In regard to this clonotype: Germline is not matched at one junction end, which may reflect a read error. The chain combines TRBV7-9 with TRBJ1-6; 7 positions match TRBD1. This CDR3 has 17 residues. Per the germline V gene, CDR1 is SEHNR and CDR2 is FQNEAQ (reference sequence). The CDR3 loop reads CASSLTGDSSYNSPLHF. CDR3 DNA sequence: TGTGCCAGCAGCCTAACAGGGGATAGCTCCTATAATTCACCTCTCCACTTT.

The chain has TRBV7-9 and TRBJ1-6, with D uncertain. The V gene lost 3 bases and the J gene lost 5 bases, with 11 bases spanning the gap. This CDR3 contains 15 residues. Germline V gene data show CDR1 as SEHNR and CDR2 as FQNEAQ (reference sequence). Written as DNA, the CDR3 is TGTGCCAGCAGCTTGGTAGGGCGGAATAATTCACCCCTCCACTTT. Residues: CASSLVGRNNSPLHF.

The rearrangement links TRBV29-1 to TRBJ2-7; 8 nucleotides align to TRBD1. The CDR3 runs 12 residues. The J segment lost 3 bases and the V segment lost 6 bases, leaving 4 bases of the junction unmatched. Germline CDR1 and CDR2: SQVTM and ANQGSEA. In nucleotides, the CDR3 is TGCAGCGTCCGACAGGGGAGCTACGAGCAGTACTTC. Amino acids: CSVRQGSYEQYF.

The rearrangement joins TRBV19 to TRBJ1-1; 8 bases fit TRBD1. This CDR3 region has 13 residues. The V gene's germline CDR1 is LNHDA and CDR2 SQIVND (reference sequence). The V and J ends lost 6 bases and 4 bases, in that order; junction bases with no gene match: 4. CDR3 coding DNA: TGTGCCAGTAGACAGGGGGAGGCCACTGAAGCTTTCTTT. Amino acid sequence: CASRQGEATEAFF. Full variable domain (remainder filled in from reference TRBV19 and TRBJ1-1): DGGITQSPKYLFRKEGQNVTLSCEQNLNHDAMYWYRQDPGQGLRLIYYSQIVNDFQKGDIAEGYSVSREKKESFPLTVTSAQKNPTAFYLCASRQGEATEAFFGQGTRLTVV.

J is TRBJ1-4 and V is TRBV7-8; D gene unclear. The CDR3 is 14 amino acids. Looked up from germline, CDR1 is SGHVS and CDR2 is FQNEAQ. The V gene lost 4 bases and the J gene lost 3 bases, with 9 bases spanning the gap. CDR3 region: CASSWVGPNEKLFF. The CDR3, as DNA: TGTGCCAGCAGCTGGGTGGGTCCTAATGAAAAACTGTTTTTT.

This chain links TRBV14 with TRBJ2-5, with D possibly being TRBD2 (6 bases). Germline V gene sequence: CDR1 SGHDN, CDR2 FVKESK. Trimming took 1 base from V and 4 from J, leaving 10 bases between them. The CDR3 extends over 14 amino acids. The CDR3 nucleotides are TGTGCCAGCAGCCAAGCGGGAGTAGGAGAGACCCAGTACTTC. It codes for CASSQAGVGETQYF.

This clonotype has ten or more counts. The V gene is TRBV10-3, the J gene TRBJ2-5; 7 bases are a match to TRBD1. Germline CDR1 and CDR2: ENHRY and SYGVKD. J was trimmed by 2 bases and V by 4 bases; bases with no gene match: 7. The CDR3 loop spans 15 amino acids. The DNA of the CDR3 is TGTGCCATCAGTGCCGACAGGGTCAGGCAAGAGACCCAGTACTTC. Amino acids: CAISADRVRQETQYF.

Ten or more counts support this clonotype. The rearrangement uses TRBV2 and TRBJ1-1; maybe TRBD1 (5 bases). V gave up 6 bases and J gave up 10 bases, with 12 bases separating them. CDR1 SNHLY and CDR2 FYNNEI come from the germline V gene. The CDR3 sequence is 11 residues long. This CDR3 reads CASRGTLRAFF. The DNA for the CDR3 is TGTGCCAGCAGAGGGACCTTGCGAGCTTTCTTT.

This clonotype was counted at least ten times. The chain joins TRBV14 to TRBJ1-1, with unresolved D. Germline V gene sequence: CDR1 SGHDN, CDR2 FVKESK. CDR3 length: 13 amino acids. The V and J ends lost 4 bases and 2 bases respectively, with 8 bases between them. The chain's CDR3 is CASSRTANTEAFF. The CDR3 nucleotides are TGTGCCAGCAGCCGTACAGCAAACACTGAAGCTTTCTTT.

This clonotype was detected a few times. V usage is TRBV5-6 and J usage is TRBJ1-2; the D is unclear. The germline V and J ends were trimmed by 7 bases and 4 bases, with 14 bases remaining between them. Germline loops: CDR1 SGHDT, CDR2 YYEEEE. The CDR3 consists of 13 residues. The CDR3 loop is CASEFGRSYGYTF. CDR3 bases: TGTGCCAGCGAATTCGGGCGGAGCTATGGCTACACCTTC.

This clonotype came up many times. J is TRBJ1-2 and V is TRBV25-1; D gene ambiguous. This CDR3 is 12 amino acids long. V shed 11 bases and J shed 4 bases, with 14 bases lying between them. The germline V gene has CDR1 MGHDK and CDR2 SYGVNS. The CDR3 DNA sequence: TGTGCCTGGATGGGGTTTTCCTATGGCTACACCTTC. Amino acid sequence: CAWMGFSYGYTF.